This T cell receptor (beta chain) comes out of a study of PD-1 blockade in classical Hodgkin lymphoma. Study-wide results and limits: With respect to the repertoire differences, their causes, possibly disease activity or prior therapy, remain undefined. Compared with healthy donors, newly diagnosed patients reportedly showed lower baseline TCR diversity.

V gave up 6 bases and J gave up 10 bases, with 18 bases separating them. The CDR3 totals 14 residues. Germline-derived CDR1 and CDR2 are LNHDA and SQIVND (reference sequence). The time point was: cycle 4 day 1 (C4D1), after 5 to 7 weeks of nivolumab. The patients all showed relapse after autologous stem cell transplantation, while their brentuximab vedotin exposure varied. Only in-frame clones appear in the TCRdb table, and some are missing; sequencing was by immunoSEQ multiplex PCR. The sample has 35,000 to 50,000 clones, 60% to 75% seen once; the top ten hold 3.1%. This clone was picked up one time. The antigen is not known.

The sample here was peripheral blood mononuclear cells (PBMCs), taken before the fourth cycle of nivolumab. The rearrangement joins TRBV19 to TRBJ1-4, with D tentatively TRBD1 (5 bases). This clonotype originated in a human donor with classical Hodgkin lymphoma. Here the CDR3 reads CASSNRDPDRKLFF. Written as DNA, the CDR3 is TGTGCCAGTAGCAACCGGGACCCGGATAGAAAACTGTTTTTT.